These T cell receptor beta chains were read from a single sample in a study of blood T cells in healthy people across ages. TCRdb reprocessed the 5' RACE reads via MiXCR and lists one record per CDR3 protein. Of about 760,000 distinct CDR3 sequences listed, around 25% are singletons. The same data also went into a second study, on T cells of mothers and their children.

Sequenced input: blood. All receptors derive from a boy younger than 18 in good health. CDR3s include the opening cysteine and the closing phenylalanine or tryptophan. A D gene is named only where the DNA matches it firmly. Clone size appears in some rows only: once, few, many, or a class for an expanded clone.

j_call d_call cdr3_length clone_size v_call cdr3_nt cdr3_aa
TRBJ2-7 TRBD1 12 few TRBV12-3/TRBV12-4 TGTGCCAGCAGTTCACAGGGGGGCGAGCAGTACTTC CASSSQGGEQYF
TRBJ1-5 TRBD1 13 NA TRBV29-1 TGCAGCGTGTCAGGGGGGGGCAATCAGCCCCAGCATTTT CSVSGGGNQPQHF
TRBJ2-5 TRBD2 15 few TRBV10-3 TGTGCCATCAGTGTGGCGGGGGGCTCGCAAGAGACCCAGTACTTC CAISVAGGSQETQYF
TRBJ2-2 NA 14 few TRBV10-3 TGTGCCATCATCGGTGAGGGCGACACCGGGGAGCTGTTTTTT CAIIGEGDTGELFF
TRBJ2-4 NA 15 NA TRBV20-1 TGCAGTGCTAGAGATGACCGGGGTGCCAAAAACATTCAGTACTTC CSARDDRGAKNIQYF
TRBJ2-7 NA 13 few TRBV29-1 TGCAGCGTAATAGCGGAGAAGAGCTACGAGCAGTACTTC CSVIAEKSYEQYF
TRBJ2-7 NA 15 NA TRBV7-9 TGTGCCAGCAGCCCCGACAGGACCTTTATGTACGAGCAGTACTTC CASSPDRTFMYEQYF
TRBJ1-1 NA 15 NA TRBV5-1 TGCGCCAGCAGCTTGGTGGGGGGGCGGGAGACTGAAGCTTTCTTT CASSLVGGRETEAFF
TRBJ1-2 TRBD1 15 NA TRBV5-1 TGCGCCAGCAGCCCGGGGGACAGGGGGCGAGGTGGCTACACCTTC CASSPGDRGRGGYTF
TRBJ2-7 TRBD2 13 NA TRBV7-9 TGTGCCAGCAGGTTGACTAGCTCTCACGAGCAGTACTTC CASRLTSSHEQYF
TRBJ1-2 TRBD1 17 NA TRBV20-1 TGCAGTGCTAGAGATGAGAGGAGGGGGCGGAATAACTATGGCTACACCTTC CSARDERRGRNNYGYTF
TRBJ2-2 TRBD1 15 few TRBV2 TGTGCCAGCGGGGGCCAGGGGGCCCCCACCGGGGAGCTGTTTTTT CASGGQGAPTGELFF
TRBJ2-7 NA 15 NA TRBV4-2 TGTGCCAGCAGCCATAACGACCTGAGCGGTTACGAGCAGTACTTC CASSHNDLSGYEQYF
TRBJ2-5 NA 16 NA TRBV5-5 TGTGCCAGCAGCCCGCAGATACCGGGACGATTAGAGACCCAGTACTTC CASSPQIPGRLETQYF
TRBJ2-3 NA 16 NA TRBV20-1 TGCAGTGCTAGAGATTTCGGGGGAGAGAACACAGATACGCAGTATTTT CSARDFGGENTDTQYF
TRBJ2-5 TRBD1 15 few TRBV6-2/TRBV6-3 TGTGCCAGCAGCAGGACAGGGATCTACCAAGAGACCCAGTACTTC CASSRTGIYQETQYF
TRBJ2-5 NA 13 few TRBV29-1 TGCAGCGTTGGGGGGGCCGTCCAAGAGACCCAGTACTTC CSVGGAVQETQYF
TRBJ2-2 NA 19 few TRBV10-3 TGTGCCATCAGTGAGTCTACAGGGAGATTACCTTCGAACACCGGGGAGCTGTTTTTT CAISESTGRLPSNTGELFF
TRBJ2-3 NA 16 NA TRBV12-3/TRBV12-4 NA CAGSSSGRGPTDTQYF
TRBJ2-1 NA 15 few TRBV14 TGTGCCAGCAGCAAAGGGACGGCTACCTACAATGAGCAGTTCTTC CASSKGTATYNEQFF
TRBJ2-7 NA 13 few TRBV6-6 TGTGCCAGCAGCCCCAAGGGGGGCTACGAGCAGTACTTC CASSPKGGYEQYF
TRBJ2-5 NA 19 NA TRBV21-1 TGTGCCAGCAGCAAAGGAATGACAAACCGAGCGGGACTCCAAGAGACCCAGTACTTC CASSKGMTNRAGLQETQYF
TRBJ2-6 NA 15 NA TRBV29-1 TGCAGCGCCGAAGTGAGGGGCTCTGGGGCCAACGTCCTGACTTTC CSAEVRGSGANVLTF
TRBJ1-2 NA 15 NA TRBV7-9 TGTGCCAGCAGCTTAGCTCCGGGTCAGGCCTATGGCTACACCTTC CASSLAPGQAYGYTF
TRBJ2-1 TRBD2 19 few TRBV12-3/TRBV12-4 TGTGCCAGCAGTTTTGGGCTAGCGGGAGGACCTAGCTCCTACAATGAGCAGTTCTTC CASSFGLAGGPSSYNEQFF
TRBJ2-7 TRBD2 18 few TRBV29-1 TGCAGCGTTGAAGCAGGGTTTATTTCGGCTAGCGGATCCTACGAGCAGTACTTC CSVEAGFISASGSYEQYF
TRBJ1-2 NA 15 NA TRBV5-1 TGCGCCAGCAGCTTGGTACACACTTCGGACTATGGCTACACCTTC CASSLVHTSDYGYTF
TRBJ2-7 NA 11 NA TRBV24-1 TGTGCCACCAGTGATTATTACGAGCAGTACTTC CATSDYYEQYF
TRBJ2-3 NA 14 few TRBV5-1 TGCGCCAGCAGCTTTGAAAGTGGCACAGATACGCAGTATTTT CASSFESGTDTQYF
TRBJ2-3 NA 12 few TRBV20-1 TGCAGTGCTAGAGGGGAGGCGGATACGCAGTATTTT CSARGEADTQYF
TRBJ1-1 NA 15 few TRBV5-1 TGCGCCAGCAGCTTGATGGGACGGACGAACACTGAAGCTTTCTTT CASSLMGRTNTEAFF
TRBJ2-7 NA 11 NA TRBV28 TGTGCCAGCGCCCGAGGTGGCGAGCAGTACTTC CASARGGEQYF
TRBJ1-6 NA 15 few TRBV10-3 TGTGCCATCAGTGAGTCGAAGCCAGATAATTCACCCCTCCACTTT CAISESKPDNSPLHF
TRBJ1-5 TRBD1 13 NA TRBV6-1 TGTGCCAGCAGTGAAGCGCTTCAGGGGGCCCAGCATTTT CASSEALQGAQHF
TRBJ1-1 NA 14 NA TRBV7-9 TGTGCCAGCAGCATGACAGTACCTCGCACTGAAGCTTTCTTT CASSMTVPRTEAFF
TRBJ2-7 TRBD2 11 few TRBV20-1 TGCAGTGCTAGGGGGGGAGGGGAGCAGTACTTC CSARGGGEQYF
TRBJ2-2 TRBD2 16 few TRBV24-1 TGTGCCACCAGTGATGGTCGAGCGGGAGTGGTCGGGGAGCTGTTTTTT CATSDGRAGVVGELFF
TRBJ2-1 NA 15 NA TRBV7-8 TGTGCCAGCAGCTTAGAGATCCTTCAGGGAGATGAGCAGTTCTTC CASSLEILQGDEQFF
TRBJ2-2 TRBD1 15 few TRBV15 TGTGCCACCAGCCGTGACCGGGACAGTCGCCGGGAGCTGTTTTTT CATSRDRDSRRELFF
TRBJ1-2 NA 15 NA TRBV28 TGTGCCAGCAGTTTGGGTATCCTCACAAACTATGGCTACACCTTC CASSLGILTNYGYTF
TRBJ2-3 TRBD2 19 few TRBV28 TGTGCCAGCACTTCTGGGAGCATAAGCGGGATATGGGGCACAGATACGCAGTATTTT CASTSGSISGIWGTDTQYF
TRBJ1-1 NA 17 NA TRBV7-9 TGTGCCAGCAGCCTGGGACCGACTACCTTTCTAAACACTGAAGCTTTCTTT CASSLGPTTFLNTEAFF
TRBJ2-7 NA 16 NA TRBV7-3 TGTGCCAGCATCACTTTCCGATTGGAGAAAATGCGCGAGCAGTACTTC CASITFRLEKMREQYF
TRBJ1-2 TRBD1 13 few TRBV29-1 TGCAGCGTTGAAGAGGAGGGGGCGCAAGGCTACACCTTC CSVEEEGAQGYTF
TRBJ2-3 TRBD2 17 NA TRBV6-1 TGTGCCAGCAGAAGAGGGAGCGGGAACCCGTTTACAGATACGCAGTATTTT CASRRGSGNPFTDTQYF
TRBJ2-2 NA 14 NA TRBV15 TGTGCCACCAGCAGGGACAGGAACACCGGGGAGCTGTTTTTT CATSRDRNTGELFF